The 20 T cell receptor beta chains in this list originate from one sample, sequenced in a study of CD8+ T cells in alopecia areata. The sample's treatment: oral pan-JAK inhibitor, 5-10 mg twice daily. RNA extraction and reverse transcription yielded cDNA as sequencing template. Using immunoSEQ multiplex PCR, the repertoire was profiled, and TCRdb retains in-frame clones only, with some absent. The sample has 93,000 or so clones, more than 75% seen once. The material sequenced was CD8+ T cells sorted from blood, taken at approximately week 31, from a patient treated with tofacitinib. The receptor source for this set is a human donor with alopecia areata.

The gene calls are TRBV29-1 and TRBJ1-1, with a possible D match to TRBD1 (5 bases). The CDR3 covers 15 residues. V was cut by 3 bases and J by 0 bases, with 14 bases left in between. Germline V gives CDR1 SQVTM, CDR2 ANQGSEA. CDR3 amino acids: CSVDFRQGLNTEAFF. The DNA for the CDR3 is TGCAGCGTTGATTTCCGGCAGGGATTGAACACTGAAGCTTTCTTT.

This chain connects TRBV30 to TRBJ2-7; D may match TRBD1 or TRBD2 (5 bases each). Trimming stripped 1 base from V and 6 bases from J, with 7 bases between. CDR1 is GTSNPN and CDR2 is SVGIG in the germline V gene (reference sequence). The CDR3 contains 11 residues. CDR3 bases: TGTGCCTGGAGTGATGGGACCGAGCAGTACTTC. Translated: CAWSDGTEQYF.

The J gene is TRBJ1-2, the V gene TRBV27; D is unclear. V was shortened by 2 bases and J by 4 bases, with 11 bases between the two germline ends. The CDR3 is made up of 14 amino acids. Germline V gene data show CDR1 as MNHEY and CDR2 as SMNVEV (reference sequence). The CDR3 DNA reads as TGTGCCAGCAGTTTAGGCCCGGCCAGCTATGGCTACACCTTC. The encoded protein is CASSLGPASYGYTF.

This clone was recorded a few times. The chain is built from TRBV2 and TRBJ2-2, with D possibly matching TRBD1 (6 bases). V lost 10 bases and J 6 bases, leaving 21 bases between the germline ends. The CDR3 runs to 15 residues. Germline CDR1 SNHLY, CDR2 FYNNEI. The CDR3 protein is CANSRGRAEAGELFF. CDR3 nucleotides: TGTGCCAACTCCAGGGGCAGGGCAGAGGCCGGGGAGCTGTTTTTT.

Comments on this clone: Germline is not matched at one junction end, which may reflect a read error. V is TRBV29-1 and J is TRBJ2-7; maybe TRBD1 (6 bases). This CDR3 comprises 14 residues. Germline CDR1 reads SQVTM; CDR2 reads ANQGSEA. CDR3 bases: TGCAGCGTTGAAGATCAGGGGAGCTCCTGCGAGCAGTACTTC. Translation: CSVEDQGSSCEQYF.

Concerning this clone itself: At one of its ends the junction is not consistent with the germline gene, which may arise from a read error. The CDR3 DNA follows: TGCGCCAGCAGCTTGACGGCTAGTTCCTTCAATGAGCAGTTCTTC. Translating gives CASSLTASSFNEQFF. The J gene is TRBJ2-1, the V gene TRBV5-1; D gene uncertain. The CDR3 runs 15 residues. Germline assignment: CDR1 SGHRS and CDR2 YFSETQ.

This clone has only a few counts. This chain joins TRBV6-4 and TRBJ2-1, with D unclear. CDR3 length: 13 amino acids. With 5 bases removed from V and 3 bases from J, the gap between germline ends came to 8 bases. Germline V gene lookup returns CDR1 MRHNA and CDR2 SNTAGT. The CDR3 nucleotides are TGTGCCAGCAGTACCGACAACTACAATGAGCAGTTCTTC. Translated, it gives CASSTDNYNEQFF.

The V and J genes are TRBV9 and TRBJ2-1; no reliable D call. The length of the CDR3 is 13 residues. The germline CDR1 and CDR2 sequences are SGDLS and YYNGEE. V was cut by 7 bases and J by 8 bases, with 16 bases left in between. The DNA of the CDR3 is TGTGCCAGCCAGGTGGACGATCTGGATGAGCAGTTCTTC. Protein: CASQVDDLDEQFF. Combining the CDR3 with reference TRBV9 and TRBJ2-1 gives the whole variable domain DSGVTQTPKHLITATGQRVTLRCSPRSGDLSVYWYQQSLDQGLQFLIQYYNGEERAKGNILERFSAQQFPDLHSELNLSSLELGDSALYFCASQVDDLDEQFFGPGTRLTVL.

This clone has more than one count but fewer than ten. The chain employs TRBV27 and TRBJ2-2; D gene ambiguous. Trimming removed 8 bases from V and 3 bases from J, with 10 bases in between. CDR3 length: 13 residues. Germline V CDR1 and CDR2: MNHEY, SMNVEV (reference sequence). The CDR3 DNA sequence: TGTGCCAGCCGCTGGCAGCACACCGGGGAGCTGTTTTTT. Protein product: CASRWQHTGELFF.

Comment on this clone: The sample has other DNA sequences that encode this CDR3 too. The chain recombines TRBV30 with TRBJ1-1; 9 nucleotides line up with TRBD1. CDR1 is GTSNPN and CDR2 is SVGIG in the germline V gene (reference sequence). Trimming cost V 0 bases and J 3 bases; bases outside gene matches: 2. The CDR3 totals 14 residues. CDR3 sequence reads: CAWSVGQGDTEAFF. The CDR3, as DNA: TGTGCCTGGAGTGTGGGACAGGGAGACACTGAAGCTTTCTTT.

The gene calls are TRBV11-2 and TRBJ2-7; TRBD2 agrees at 7 bases. CDR3 length: 14 amino acids. V was clipped by 6 bases and J by 4 bases; unmatched bases: 9. The V gene's germline CDR1 is SGHAT and CDR2 FQNNGV. CDR3: CASRSGATAYEQYF. In nucleotides, the CDR3 is TGTGCCAGCAGGAGCGGGGCAACGGCGTACGAGCAGTACTTC.

This chain connects TRBV5-1 to TRBJ2-1; TRBD1 might be the D (5 bases). V was pared by 3 bases and J by 1 base, with 11 bases between. The CDR3 has 15 residues. The germline V gene encodes CDR1 SGHRS and CDR2 YFSETQ. CDR3 residues: CASSSGQGSYNEQFF. CDR3 coding DNA: TGCGCCAGCAGCTCGGGTCAGGGTTCCTACAATGAGCAGTTCTTC.

The chain uses TRBV27 and TRBJ2-7; 8 bases line up with TRBD1. Germline V gene sequence: CDR1 MNHEY, CDR2 SMNVEV (reference sequence). Germline trimming cut 6 bases from V and 2 bases from J; bases unmatched to any gene: 3. The CDR3 sequence is 13 residues long. CDR3 bases: TGTGCCAGCAGAGGACAGGGAGCCTACGAGCAGTACTTC. It codes for CASRGQGAYEQYF.

The CDR3 sequence is CASSSQPSGEETQYF. The CDR3, as DNA: TGTGCCAGCAGTTCCCAACCTAGCGGGGAAGAGACCCAGTACTTC. This chain joins TRBV28 and TRBJ2-5; 9 bases map to TRBD2. This CDR3 has 15 amino acids. Germline CDR1 and CDR2: MDHEN and SYDVKM. The V and J ends lost 4 bases and 3 bases, in that order; junction bases with no gene match: 6.

This clone was counted once. The V and J genes are TRBV19 and TRBJ1-4; D not certain. V lost 3 bases to trimming and J lost 5 bases, with 16 bases between them. Germline V lookup: CDR1 LNHDA, CDR2 SQIVND (reference sequence). This CDR3 spans 16 amino acids. The DNA for the CDR3 is TGTGCCAGTAGTATCGCCGGCGGGAGAGGGAATGAAAAACTGTTTTTT. It encodes CASSIAGGRGNEKLFF. Full variable domain (missing parts from reference TRBV19 and TRBJ1-4): DGGITQSPKYLFRKEGQNVTLSCEQNLNHDAMYWYRQDPGQGLRLIYYSQIVNDFQKGDIAEGYSVSREKKESFPLTVTSAQKNPTAFYLCASSIAGGRGNEKLFFGSGTQLSVL.

The chain carries TRBV4-1 and TRBJ2-1; D is uncertain. Germline assignment: CDR1 MGHRA and CDR2 YSYEKL. The V gene lost 1 base and the J gene lost 0 bases, with 7 bases spanning the gap. The CDR3 runs to 15 residues. The CDR3 DNA sequence: TGCGCCAGCAGCCAAGTCACTAACTCCTACAATGAGCAGTTCTTC. Translated, it gives CASSQVTNSYNEQFF.

This clone showed up just a few times. The CDR3 DNA reads as TGTGCCAGCAGTTCGGGACTAGCGGGAGGGACCGAGCAGTACTTC. Residues: CASSSGLAGGTEQYF. This chain uses TRBV27 with TRBJ2-7; 16 nucleotides match TRBD2. In germline, CDR1 is MNHEY, CDR2 SMNVEV (reference sequence). The V segment lost 4 bases and the J segment 6 bases; nucleotides outside the gene matches: 3. CDR3 length: 15 amino acids.

Comment on this clone: Relative to the germline gene, one junction end is altered; a read error may explain this. The chain is built from TRBV18 and TRBJ2-2, with 8 bases identical to TRBD2. Germline V lookup: CDR1 KGHSH, CDR2 LQKENI. CDR3 length equals 16 residues. The CDR3 coding sequence is TGTGCCAGCTCCCCACTTAGCGGGGTGAACACCGGGGAGCTGTTTTTT. It is translated as CASSPLSGVNTGELFF.

This chain joins TRBV9 and TRBJ2-5, with D possibly being TRBD1 (6 bases). The end of the DNA aligns better with TRBJ2-7, so the J call may be wrong. This CDR3 spans 13 amino acids. Germline CDR1 and CDR2: SGDLS and YYNGEE. DNA of the CDR3: TGTGCCAGCAGCCCTAACAGGGATCTCGAGCAGTACTTC. This encodes CASSPNRDLEQYF.

This chain connects TRBV7-8 to TRBJ2-6; D may be TRBD1 (5 bases). Germline CDR1 is SGHVS and CDR2 is FQNEAQ. V lost 7 bases and J 1 base, leaving 8 bases between the germline ends. This CDR3 has 14 residues. CDR3 region: CASTPGSGANVLTF. The CDR3 DNA is TGTGCCAGCACCCCAGGGTCTGGGGCCAACGTCCTGACTTTC.